A single sample gave rise to the 16 T cell receptor beta chains below, sequenced in a study of PD-1 blockade in classical Hodgkin lymphoma. Generated by immunoSEQ multiplex PCR, the TCRdb table keeps only in-frame clones and is missing some. This sample has tens of thousands of clones, with 82% found just once. Each of the patients experienced relapse following autologous stem cell transplantation, and their brentuximab vedotin exposure differed. The source was peripheral blood mononuclear cells (PBMCs), collected before the second cycle of nivolumab. The receptors stem from a human donor with classical Hodgkin lymphoma.

The gene calls are TRBV7-7 and TRBJ2-3, with 14 bases identical to TRBD2. The junction had 6 bases not matched to a gene; V was cut back by 3 bases and J by 1 base. From germline, CDR1 is SSHAT and CDR2 FNYEAQ (reference sequence). The CDR3 contains 18 residues. CDR3 sequence: CASSLGTSGGSGTDTQYF. In nucleotides, the CDR3 is TGTGCCAGCAGCTTGGGGACTAGCGGGGGATCTGGCACAGATACGCAGTATTTT.

V gene TRBV11-3 combines with J gene TRBJ2-5; 13 bases are shared with TRBD2. The V gene end was trimmed by 5 bases and the J gene end by 3 bases; junction bases not matched to a gene: 3. The CDR3 has 15 amino acids. Germline V lookup: CDR1 SGHNT, CDR2 YENEEA. The CDR3 nucleotides are TGTGCCAGCAGCCCAGGGACTAGCGGGGAAGAGACCCAGTACTTC. Protein: CASSPGTSGEETQYF.

This clone is a singleton in its sample. The V gene is TRBV2, the J gene TRBJ2-5; TRBD1 aligns across 8 bases. CDR3 length equals 15 residues. J was trimmed by 5 bases and V by 6 bases; bases with no gene match: 11. Looked up from germline, CDR1 is SNHLY and CDR2 is FYNNEI. CDR3 loop: CASSAEGQVYETQYF. CDR3 coding DNA: TGTGCCAGCAGCGCCGAGGGACAGGTCTATGAGACCCAGTACTTC.

The chain couples TRBV28 to TRBJ2-2; D is undetermined. The CDR3 has 15 residues. Germline V gives CDR1 MDHEN, CDR2 SYDVKM. V was cut by 5 bases and J by 7 bases, with 17 bases left in between. The CDR3 DNA sequence: TGTGCCAGCAGTACGCCCATGGGCTTGGGCGGGGAGCTGTTTTTT. Its translation: CASSTPMGLGGELFF.

The count of this clone is one. The V gene is TRBV7-2, the J gene TRBJ2-7; no clear D gene. V shed 5 bases and J shed 2 bases, with 7 bases lying between them. This CDR3 comprises 12 residues. Germline CDR1 is SGHTA and CDR2 is FQGNSA. CDR3 sequence (DNA): TGTGCCAGCAGCCTTAGAGCCTACGAGCAGTACTTC. Residues: CASSLRAYEQYF.

The chain uses TRBV2 and TRBJ2-3; no firm D call. The CDR3 is 15 residues long. V lost 2 bases and J lost 0, with 9 bases in between. Germline-derived CDR1 and CDR2 are SNHLY and FYNNEI. CDR3 nucleotides: TGTGCCAGCAGTGAAAGGCCTAGAAGCACAGATACGCAGTATTTT. Its translation is CASSERPRSTDTQYF. The whole variable domain, filled in from reference TRBV2 and TRBJ2-3, reads EPEVTQTPSHQVTQMGQEVILRCVPISNHLYFYWYRQILGQKVEFLVSFYNNEISEKSEIFDDQFSVERPDGSNFTLKIRSTKLEDSAMYFCASSERPRSTDTQYFGPGTRLTVL.

The chain employs TRBV19 and TRBJ2-1; either TRBD1 or TRBD2 may supply D (5 bases each). The V end lost 8 bases, the J end lost 10 bases, and 18 bases lay between the germline ends. Germline CDR1 and CDR2: LNHDA and SQIVND (reference sequence). The CDR3 runs to 13 residues. CDR3 sequence (DNA): TGTGCCAGTGCCATCTTTGGGGGTAGGGAGCAGTTCTTC. Amino acids: CASAIFGGREQFF.

The chain employs TRBV7-9 and TRBJ2-5; no reliable D call. This CDR3 spans 14 amino acids. CDR1 is SEHNR and CDR2 is FQNEAQ in the germline V gene (reference sequence). With 3 bases removed from V and 5 bases from J, the gap between germline ends came to 13 bases. This CDR3 is CASSFRPDRETQYF. The CDR3 DNA follows: TGTGCCAGCAGCTTTCGGCCAGATCGGGAGACCCAGTACTTC.

The chain has TRBV27 and TRBJ2-5, with 7 bases identical to TRBD1. The closer fit of TRBJ2-7 to the DNA end suggests the J call may be wrong. The CDR3 sequence is 15 residues long. Germline V CDR1 and CDR2: MNHEY, SMNVEV (reference sequence). The CDR3 nucleotides read TGTGCCAGCTACATGACAGGGCCTCCCTCCTACGAGCAGTACTTC. Translating gives CASYMTGPPSYEQYF.

CDR3 loop: CASSFPQGAPGGYTF. Written as DNA, the CDR3 is TGTGCCAGCAGCTTTCCTCAGGGGGCGCCGGGGGGCTACACCTTC. The chain is built from TRBV11-2 and TRBJ1-2; 8 bases are shared with TRBD1. The germline CDR1 and CDR2 sequences are SGHAT and FQNNGV. The CDR3 is 15 residues long. Unmatched junction bases numbered 11, after V lost 3 bases and J lost 8 bases.

This chain links TRBV11-2 with TRBJ1-4; a possible D gene is TRBD1 (5 bases). This CDR3 region has 15 residues. Germline V gene lookup returns CDR1 SGHAT and CDR2 FQNNGV. V was shortened by 4 bases and J by 8 bases, with 17 bases between the two germline ends. CDR3 in DNA: TGTGCCAGCAGCTCTTTACGGGGCCGGTCGGAAAAACTGTTTTTT. Translation: CASSSLRGRSEKLFF.

The chain employs TRBV5-5 and TRBJ2-1; D call uncertain. Deletions cut 3 bases from V and 14 bases from J, with 9 bases between. CDR1 and CDR2 from the germline V gene are SGHKS and YYEKEE (reference sequence). CDR3 length: 10 residues. The CDR3 reads CASSSLLEFF. The CDR3 coding sequence is TGTGCCAGCAGCTCTCTCTTAGAGTTCTTC.

The chain has TRBV28 and TRBJ2-7; D is uncertain. Germline V gives CDR1 MDHEN, CDR2 SYDVKM. This CDR3 spans 14 amino acids. The germline V and J ends were trimmed by 4 bases and 5 bases, with 15 bases remaining between them. CDR3 loop: CASSSGPRYNEQYF. CDR3 nucleotides: TGTGCCAGCAGTTCCGGACCCAGGTACAACGAGCAGTACTTC.

This chain links TRBV4-3 with TRBJ1-5, with a tentative D call TRBD1 (5 bases). Deletions cut 0 bases from V and 5 bases from J, with 11 bases between. This CDR3 is built from 15 residues. Looked up from germline, CDR1 is LGHNA and CDR2 is YSLEER. CDR3 sequence: CASSQDRQGDQPQHF. As DNA, the CDR3 is TGCGCCAGCAGCCAAGATAGGCAGGGAGATCAGCCCCAGCATTTT.

This clone was counted a few times. The chain is built from TRBV28 and TRBJ2-7; 8 nucleotides agree with TRBD2. Germline V gene data show CDR1 as MDHEN and CDR2 as SYDVKM. The junction had 3 bases not matched to a gene; V was cut back by 11 bases and J by 3 bases. The CDR3 spans 11 residues. The CDR3 loop is CALGRDYEQYF. The CDR3 DNA sequence: TGTGCCCTCGGGAGGGACTACGAGCAGTACTTC. The full variable domain, its missing parts supplied by reference TRBV28 and TRBJ2-7, is DVKVTQSSRYLVKRTGEKVFLECVQDMDHENMFWYRQDPGLGLRLIYFSYDVKMKEKGDIPEGYSVSREKKERFSLILESASTNQTSMYLCALGRDYEQYFGPGTRLTVT.

This rearrangement joins TRBV5-6 to TRBJ2-2; 7 nucleotides agree with TRBD1. Germline loops: CDR1 SGHDT, CDR2 YYEEEE. CDR3 length: 13 amino acids. V dropped 4 bases and J dropped 5; count of bases not matched to a gene: 2. In DNA, the CDR3 is TGTGCCAGCAGCGACAGGGTAACCGGGGAGCTGTTTTTT. This translates into CASSDRVTGELFF. Complete variable domain (other parts from reference TRBV5-6 and TRBJ2-2): DAGVTQSPTHLIKTRGQQVTLRCSPKSGHDTVSWYQQALGQGPQFIFQYYEEEERQRGNFPDRFSGHQFPNYSSELNVNALLLGDSALYLCASSDRVTGELFFGEGSRLTVL.